Presented here are 14 T cell receptor beta chains from one specimen sequenced in a study of blood T cell repertoires in COVID-19. Method: immunoSEQ multiplex PCR; TCRdb's copy keeps in-frame clones and lacks some. The repertoire has approximately 77,000 clones, less than 85% of them found once; the top ten carry around 5.2%. Sequences were obtained from peripheral blood. All receptors derive from a woman aged 70 to 79 with acute or convalescent COVID-19.

This clone was detected once. This sequence joins TRBV5-4 and TRBJ1-1; D may be TRBD1 (5 bases). V lost 4 bases, J lost 5 bases, and 15 bases lay in between. This CDR3 has 14 amino acids. Germline CDR1 SGHNT, CDR2 YYREEE (reference sequence). CDR3 loop: CASSGGLRETEAFF. The CDR3 coding sequence is TGTGCCAGCAGCGGGGGTCTCCGGGAGACTGAAGCTTTCTTT.

This clone was picked up one time. This CDR3 reads CASSPDRFGWRYGYTF. CDR3 coding DNA: TGTGCCAGCAGCCCCGACAGGTTTGGGTGGCGCTATGGCTACACCTTC. The chain has TRBV11-3 and TRBJ1-2, with D possibly being TRBD1 (6 bases). V lost 5 bases, J lost 4 bases, and 20 bases lay in between. CDR1 is SGHNT and CDR2 is YENEEA in the germline V gene. The CDR3 extends over 16 amino acids.

In this sample, this clone turned up once. The V and J genes are TRBV14 and TRBJ2-5; 8 bases are a match to TRBD2. V lost 0 bases, J lost 2 bases, and 14 bases stayed unmatched. This CDR3 has 19 residues. The germline V gene encodes CDR1 SGHDN and CDR2 FVKESK. The CDR3 loop is CASSQDGYVGGGLQETQYF. In DNA, the CDR3 is TGTGCCAGCAGCCAAGATGGTTACGTTGGCGGGGGGCTACAAGAGACCCAGTACTTC. Combining the CDR3 with reference TRBV14 and TRBJ2-5 gives the whole variable domain EAGVTQFPSHSVIEKGQTVTLRCDPISGHDNLYWYRRVMGKEIKFLLHFVKESKQDESGMPNNRFLAERTGGTYSTLKVQPAELEDSGVYFCASSQDGYVGGGLQETQYFGPGTRLLVL.

V is TRBV27 and J is TRBJ2-1; the D gene is possibly TRBD1 (5 bases). V lost 8 bases and J 1 base, leaving 15 bases between the germline ends. The CDR3 covers 15 residues. The germline V gene has CDR1 MNHEY and CDR2 SMNVEV (reference sequence). The DNA of the CDR3 is TGTGCCAGCGGCTTAATCGACAGTTCCTACAATGAGCAGTTCTTC. Translating gives CASGLIDSSYNEQFF.

The chain carries TRBV5-4 and TRBJ1-2; 7 bases line up with TRBD1. Per the germline V gene, CDR1 is SGHNT and CDR2 is YYREEE (reference sequence). V dropped 2 bases and J dropped 2; count of bases not matched to a gene: 6. The CDR3 totals 15 residues. CDR3 nucleotide sequence: TGTGCCAGCAGCTTTTCCAGGGGGATGAACTATGGCTACACCTTC. This translates into CASSFSRGMNYGYTF.

The chain couples TRBV19 to TRBJ1-3; D is unresolved. CDR3 length equals 15 residues. The V and J ends lost 9 bases and 4 bases respectively, with 19 bases between them. CDR1 and CDR2 (germline): LNHDA, SQIVND (reference sequence). CDR3 DNA sequence: TGTGCCAGCTCCCGGGAACGGCTAGCGGGAAACACCATATATTTT. Protein product: CASSRERLAGNTIYF.

The genes are TRBV11-2 and TRBJ1-1; a weak D match, TRBD1 (6 bases). From germline, CDR1 is SGHAT and CDR2 FQNNGV. The CDR3 is 14 residues long. With 5 bases removed from V and 8 bases from J, the gap between germline ends came to 18 bases. This CDR3 reads CASSLSLTQGEAFF. In DNA, the CDR3 is TGTGCCAGCAGCCTCAGTCTGACTCAGGGGGAAGCTTTCTTT.

This chain uses TRBV13 with TRBJ1-2; TRBD1 matches 9 bases. CDR3 size: 17 residues. Germline assignment: CDR1 PRHDT and CDR2 FYEKMQ (reference sequence). V lost 6 bases, J lost 6 bases, and 17 bases stayed unmatched. As DNA, the CDR3 is TGTGCCAGCAGACCTTCCTGGGGCGGCGACAGGGGGGATGGCTACACCTTC. It encodes CASRPSWGGDRGDGYTF.

V gene TRBV5-8 combines with J gene TRBJ2-1, with 7 bases that match TRBD2. Per germline, CDR1 SGHTS and CDR2 YDEGEE. V was clipped by 4 bases and J by 2 bases; unmatched bases: 6. CDR3 length: 15 residues. The CDR3 loop is CASSATSVTYNEQFF. CDR3 nucleotide sequence: TGTGCCAGCAGCGCAACTAGCGTGACCTACAATGAGCAGTTCTTC.

The chain carries TRBV5-1 and TRBJ2-5, with TRBD2 matching 14 bases. There are 15 residues in the CDR3. Germline V gene data show CDR1 as SGHRS and CDR2 as YFSETQ. Germline trimming cut 4 bases from V and 9 bases from J; bases unmatched to any gene: 8. The DNA for the CDR3 is TGCGCCAGCAGCACCACGACTAGCGGGGGGGCCCCCCAGTACTTC. Encoded protein: CASSTTTSGGAPQYF.

The chain links TRBV5-6 to TRBJ2-2, with 9 nucleotides matching TRBD1. V shed 2 bases and J 5 bases; nucleotides not matched to a gene: 10. Germline CDR1 reads SGHDT; CDR2 reads YYEEEE. This CDR3 contains 17 residues. CDR3 nucleotide sequence: TGTGCCAGCAGCTTCCCCACACAGGGGGCGAGAACCGGGGAGCTGTTTTTT. Its translation: CASSFPTQGARTGELFF.

In regard to this clone: In the same sample, other DNA sequences code for this CDR3. This chain joins TRBV5-1 and TRBJ2-5; 11 bases fit TRBD1. Unmatched junction bases numbered 7, after V lost 4 bases and J lost 5 bases. The germline V gene has CDR1 SGHRS and CDR2 YFSETQ. CDR3 length equals 15 residues. This CDR3 is CASSLGQGVSETQYF. The CDR3 region has the DNA TGCGCCAGCAGCCTGGGACAGGGGGTAAGCGAGACCCAGTACTTC.

The chain carries TRBV7-9 and TRBJ1-2; 8 bases are a match to TRBD1. Per germline, CDR1 SEHNR and CDR2 FQNEAQ (reference sequence). Germline trimming cut 7 bases from V and 6 bases from J; bases unmatched to any gene: 13. CDR3 length: 15 residues. The CDR3 DNA follows: TGTGCCAGCAACCCGGACAGGGTGTTAAAGAATGGCTACACCTTC. Its translation: CASNPDRVLKNGYTF. Using reference TRBV7-9 and TRBJ1-2 for the parts outside the CDR3, the full variable domain is DTGVSQNPRHKITKRGQNVTFRCDPISEHNRLYWYRQTLGQGPEFLTYFQNEAQLEKSRLLSDRFSAERPKGSFSTLEIQRTEQGDSAMYLCASNPDRVLKNGYTFGSGTRLTVV.

The V call is TRBV5-6, the J call TRBJ2-3, with TRBD2 matching 14 bases. Germline loops: CDR1 SGHDT, CDR2 YYEEEE. The CDR3 length is 18 residues. Unmatched junction bases numbered 8, after V lost 5 bases and J lost 0 bases. Here the CDR3 reads CASRWTSGGRPSTDTQYF. CDR3 nucleotides: TGTGCCAGCAGATGGACTAGCGGGGGGAGACCTAGCACAGATACGCAGTATTTT.